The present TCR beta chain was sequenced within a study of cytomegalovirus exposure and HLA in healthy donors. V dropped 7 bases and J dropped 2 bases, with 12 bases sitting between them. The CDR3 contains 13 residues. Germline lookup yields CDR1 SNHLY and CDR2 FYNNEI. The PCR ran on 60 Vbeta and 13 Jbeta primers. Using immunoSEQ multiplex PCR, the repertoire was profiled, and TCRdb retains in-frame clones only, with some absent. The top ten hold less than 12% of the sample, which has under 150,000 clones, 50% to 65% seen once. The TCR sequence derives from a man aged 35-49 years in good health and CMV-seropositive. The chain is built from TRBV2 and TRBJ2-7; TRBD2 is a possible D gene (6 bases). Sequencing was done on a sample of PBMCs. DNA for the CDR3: TGTGCCAGCACCGGAACGGGGGCCTACGAGCAGTACTTC. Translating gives CASTGTGAYEQYF.